The text below deals with one TCR beta chain. Its target is unknown. This record comes from a study of beta chain features in type 1 diabetes. Study results and caveats: Across all four CD4+ subsets, people with type 1 diabetes showed modestly shorter TCRB CDR3s.

Losses at the gene ends were 4 bases for V and 0 bases for J; bases not matched to a gene: 10. The CDR3 covers 18 residues. From germline, CDR1 is SGDLS and CDR2 YYNGEE. Every isolated RNA sample was fully reverse transcribed, so sequencing captured expressed TCRB transcripts. Clones were read by immunoSEQ multiplex PCR, and TCRdb kept only the in-frame ones, dropping some. The sample holds some 700,000 clones, 10% to 15% seen once. This rearrangement joins TRBV9 to TRBJ2-6; 7 nucleotides line up with TRBD1. This TCR was recovered from a man younger than 35 with type 1 diabetes. Sequenced: naive CD4+ T cells from blood. The CDR3 DNA sequence: TGTGCCAGCAGCCCAACGACAGGGATATACTCTGGGGCCAACGTCCTGACTTTC. Residues: CASSPTTGIYSGANVLTF.